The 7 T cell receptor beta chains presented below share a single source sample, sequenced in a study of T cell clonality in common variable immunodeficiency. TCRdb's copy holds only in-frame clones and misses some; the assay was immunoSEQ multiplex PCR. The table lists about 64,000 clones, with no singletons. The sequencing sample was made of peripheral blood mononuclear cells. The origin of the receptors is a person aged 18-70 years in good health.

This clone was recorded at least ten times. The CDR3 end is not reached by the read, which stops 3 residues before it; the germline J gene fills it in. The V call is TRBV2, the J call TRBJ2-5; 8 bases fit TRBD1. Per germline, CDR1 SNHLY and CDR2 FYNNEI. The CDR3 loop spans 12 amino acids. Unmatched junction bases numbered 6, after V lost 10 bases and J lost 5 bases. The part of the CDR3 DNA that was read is TGTGCCACTCAGGGGGCGGAGGAGACC. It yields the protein CATQGAEET. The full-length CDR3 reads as CATQGAEETQYF. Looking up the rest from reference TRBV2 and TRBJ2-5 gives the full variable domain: EPEVTQTPSHQVTQMGQEVILRCVPISNHLYFYWYRQILGQKVEFLVSFYNNEISEKSEIFDDQFSVERPDGSNFTLKIRSTKLEDSAMYFCATQGAEETQYFGPGTRLLVL.

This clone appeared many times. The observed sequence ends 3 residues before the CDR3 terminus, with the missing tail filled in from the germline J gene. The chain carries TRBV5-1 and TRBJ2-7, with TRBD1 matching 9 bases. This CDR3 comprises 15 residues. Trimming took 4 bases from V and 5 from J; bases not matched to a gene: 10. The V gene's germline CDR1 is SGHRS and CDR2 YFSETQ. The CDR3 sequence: CASSPPGTGIHEQYF. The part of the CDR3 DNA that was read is TGCGCCAGCAGCCCACCCGGGACAGGGATACACGAG.

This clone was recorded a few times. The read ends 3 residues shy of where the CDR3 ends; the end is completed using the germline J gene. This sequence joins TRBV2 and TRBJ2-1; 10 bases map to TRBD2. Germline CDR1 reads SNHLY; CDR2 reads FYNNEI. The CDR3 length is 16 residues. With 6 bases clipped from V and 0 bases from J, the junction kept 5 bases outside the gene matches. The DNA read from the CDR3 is TGTGCCAGCAGGAGTTCTAGCGGGAGCTCCTACAATGAG. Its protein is CASRSSSGSSYNE. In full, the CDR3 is CASRSSSGSSYNEQFF.

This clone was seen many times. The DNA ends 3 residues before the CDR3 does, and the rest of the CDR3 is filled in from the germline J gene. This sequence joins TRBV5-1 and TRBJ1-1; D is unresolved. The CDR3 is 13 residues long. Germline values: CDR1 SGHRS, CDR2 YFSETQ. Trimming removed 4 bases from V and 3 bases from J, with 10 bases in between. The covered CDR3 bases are TGCGCCAGCAGCCCGCGGGCAGACACTGAA. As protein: CASSPRADTE. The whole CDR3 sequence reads CASSPRADTEAFF.

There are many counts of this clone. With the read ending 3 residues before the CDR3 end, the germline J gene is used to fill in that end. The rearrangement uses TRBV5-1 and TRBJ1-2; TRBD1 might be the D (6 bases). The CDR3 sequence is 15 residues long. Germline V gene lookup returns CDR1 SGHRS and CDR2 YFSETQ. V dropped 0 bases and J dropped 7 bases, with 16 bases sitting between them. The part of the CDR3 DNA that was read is TGCGCCAGCAGCTTGGCCCGGGACACTTTCTCTGGC. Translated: CASSLARDTFSG. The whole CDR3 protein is CASSLARDTFSGYTF.

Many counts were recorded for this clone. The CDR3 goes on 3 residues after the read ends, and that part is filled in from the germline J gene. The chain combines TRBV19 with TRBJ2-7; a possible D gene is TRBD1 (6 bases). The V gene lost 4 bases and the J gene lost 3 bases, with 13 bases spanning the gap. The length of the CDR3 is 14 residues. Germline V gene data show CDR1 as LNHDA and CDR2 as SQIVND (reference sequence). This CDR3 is CASSNRVRDYEQYF. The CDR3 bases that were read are TGTGCCAGTAGTAACAGGGTTCGGGACTACGAG.

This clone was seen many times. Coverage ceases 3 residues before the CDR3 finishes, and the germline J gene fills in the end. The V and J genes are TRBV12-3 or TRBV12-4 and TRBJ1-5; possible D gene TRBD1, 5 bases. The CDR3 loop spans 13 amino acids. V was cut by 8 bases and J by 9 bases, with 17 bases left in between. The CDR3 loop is CASRPHTGGPQHF. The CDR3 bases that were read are TGTGCCAGCCGACCTCATACGGGGGGGCCC.